Below, 20 T cell receptor beta chains from the same sample are listed, as sequenced in a study of high-grade serous ovarian cancer treatment subgroups. Here immunoSEQ multiplex PCR was the method, and the copy in TCRdb shows in-frame clones only, minus some. The data contain over 8,500 clones, more than 85% of them seen just once; the ten biggest clones take up around 1.7%. Tumor tissue was taken before any definitive surgery or chemotherapy was given. Input material: tumor tissue. Every receptor here comes from a human donor with high-grade serous ovarian cancer.

The CDR3 sequence: CASSPRLAGEVSTDTQYF. In nucleotides, the CDR3 is TGTGCCAGTAGCCCTCGACTAGCGGGAGAGGTGAGCACAGATACGCAGTATTTT. The V gene is TRBV19, the J gene TRBJ2-3; the match to TRBD2 covers 12 bases. Unmatched junction bases numbered 10, after V lost 6 bases and J lost 0 bases. Germline CDR1 and CDR2: LNHDA and SQIVND (reference sequence). CDR3 length equals 18 residues.

The rearrangement links TRBV19 to TRBJ2-5; D might be TRBD1 (5 bases). Germline-derived CDR1 and CDR2 are LNHDA and SQIVND (reference sequence). Between the trimmed V and J ends, which lost 1 base and 9 bases, there was a span of 9 bases. This CDR3 has 12 residues. The CDR3 sequence: CASSIAGKAQYF. Written as DNA, the CDR3 is TGTGCCAGTAGTATAGCAGGGAAGGCCCAGTACTTC. Complete variable domain (other parts from reference TRBV19 and TRBJ2-5): DGGITQSPKYLFRKEGQNVTLSCEQNLNHDAMYWYRQDPGQGLRLIYYSQIVNDFQKGDIAEGYSVSREKKESFPLTVTSAQKNPTAFYLCASSIAGKAQYFGPGTRLLVL.

This chain connects TRBV9 to TRBJ1-6; 10 positions match TRBD1. In germline, CDR1 is SGDLS, CDR2 YYNGEE. The CDR3 length is 13 residues. V lost 8 bases, J lost 7 bases, and 3 bases stayed unmatched. CDR3 nucleotides: TGTGCCAGTTCGACAGGGGGCAATTCACCCCTCCACTTT. Its translation is CASSTGGNSPLHF.

J is TRBJ1-5 and V is TRBV30; a possible D gene is TRBD1 (5 bases). CDR3 length equals 18 residues. Trimming took off 0 bases at V and 4 bases at J, with 22 bases between the two ends. Germline lookup yields CDR1 GTSNPN and CDR2 SVGIG (reference sequence). In nucleotides, the CDR3 is TGTGCCTGGAGTGTACATCGGTTCGGATCAGGGACTAATCAGCCCCAGCATTTT. It specifies CAWSVHRFGSGTNQPQHF.

Remarks on this clone: Other DNA sequences in this sample translate to the same CDR3. The genes are TRBV7-9 and TRBJ2-3; tentatively, D is TRBD2 (6 bases). Trimming stripped 6 bases from V and 6 bases from J, with 22 bases between. The CDR3 runs 16 residues. Germline CDR1 reads SEHNR; CDR2 reads FQNEAQ (reference sequence). The DNA of the CDR3 is TGTGCCAGCAGGTCCGGGGTGGGAGGTCCCGGTGATACGCAGTATTTT. The encoded protein is CASRSGVGGPGDTQYF.

The chain links TRBV5-1 to TRBJ2-7; TRBD2 might be the D (6 bases). The CDR3 spans 15 residues. Germline V gene sequence: CDR1 SGHRS, CDR2 YFSETQ. Deletions cut 3 bases from V and 2 bases from J, with 15 bases between. As DNA, the CDR3 is TGCGCCAGCAGCTCCCGGGACTTAGGAACCTACGAGCAGTACTTC. This encodes CASSSRDLGTYEQYF.

V and J are TRBV7-2 and TRBJ2-1; 7 bases align to TRBD2. The germline CDR1 and CDR2 sequences are SGHTA and FQGNSA. The CDR3 is 16 amino acids. J gave up 7 bases and V 1 base, and 10 bases lay outside the gene matches. The CDR3 coding sequence is TGTGCCAGCAGCTTAGGAGACCGTTCGCGGGGGAATGAGCAGTTCTTC. Its protein is CASSLGDRSRGNEQFF.

The gene calls are TRBV19 and TRBJ2-1; TRBD2 matches 8 bases. Germline CDR1 LNHDA, CDR2 SQIVND (reference sequence). After removal of 6 bases from V and 9 bases from J, the junction contained 10 bases not matched to a gene. The CDR3 has 14 amino acids. DNA of the CDR3: TGTGCCAGTAGCGGGGGGGCGGGCGTCGGTGAGCAGTTCTTC. It encodes CASSGGAGVGEQFF.

The chain uses TRBV2 and TRBJ1-5, with D uncertain. The CDR3 has 13 residues. V lost 1 base and J 6 bases, leaving 7 bases between the germline ends. Germline CDR1 and CDR2: SNHLY and FYNNEI. CDR3 loop: CASSEGGGQPQHF. As DNA, the CDR3 is TGTGCCAGCAGTGAAGGGGGTGGTCAGCCCCAGCATTTT. Complete variable domain (other parts from reference TRBV2 and TRBJ1-5): EPEVTQTPSHQVTQMGQEVILRCVPISNHLYFYWYRQILGQKVEFLVSFYNNEISEKSEIFDDQFSVERPDGSNFTLKIRSTKLEDSAMYFCASSEGGGQPQHFGDGTRLSIL.

This rearrangement joins TRBV30 to TRBJ1-6, with TRBD1 as a possible D gene (5 bases). The CDR3 is 13 amino acids. The V gene lost 2 bases and the J gene lost 9 bases, with 11 bases spanning the gap. CDR1 GTSNPN and CDR2 SVGIG come from the germline V gene (reference sequence). CDR3 sequence: CAWSMSGSSPLHF. DNA of the CDR3: TGTGCCTGGAGTATGTCAGGGAGTTCACCCCTCCACTTT.

This chain links TRBV19 with TRBJ1-2; D gene ambiguous. Germline V gives CDR1 LNHDA, CDR2 SQIVND (reference sequence). Between the trimmed V and J ends, which lost 2 bases and 8 bases, there was a span of 6 bases. The CDR3 sequence is 11 residues long. The CDR3 nucleotides are TGTGCCAGTAGTATATGGCAAGGCTACACCTTC. It specifies CASSIWQGYTF.

V and J are TRBV27 and TRBJ1-1, with 9 bases lining up with TRBD1. Germline V gene lookup returns CDR1 MNHEY and CDR2 SMNVEV (reference sequence). This CDR3 spans 14 amino acids. The ends lost 4 bases at V and 5 bases at J; junction bases unmatched: 5. CDR3 amino acids: CASSWDRVGTEAFF. In nucleotides, the CDR3 is TGTGCCAGCAGTTGGGACAGGGTTGGGACTGAAGCTTTCTTT.

V and J are TRBV4-1 and TRBJ1-2; a possible D gene is TRBD1 (6 bases). Germline lookup yields CDR1 MGHRA and CDR2 YSYEKL. V lost 0 bases and J 3 bases, leaving 11 bases between the germline ends. The CDR3 runs to 15 residues. In DNA, the CDR3 is TGCGCCAGCAGCCAAGATCCGGGGGCTGACTATGGCTACACCTTC. Protein sequence: CASSQDPGADYGYTF.

J is TRBJ2-7 and V is TRBV7-9, with 7 bases matching TRBD1. The V gene's germline CDR1 is SEHNR and CDR2 FQNEAQ (reference sequence). The CDR3 consists of 15 residues. V trimming: 2 bases; J trimming: 3 bases; junction bases outside the gene matches: 7. The DNA of the CDR3 is TGTGCCAGCAGCTTATCAGGGGGTAAAGTCTACGAGCAGTACTTC. This codes for CASSLSGGKVYEQYF.

The chain combines TRBV6-5 with TRBJ1-2; TRBD1 matches at 8 bases. The CDR3 spans 14 residues. V shed 7 bases, J shed 7 bases, and the junction held 11 bases outside the gene matches. CDR1 is MNHEY and CDR2 is SVGAGI in the germline V gene. Here the CDR3 reads CASTEGQAGSGYTF. The DNA for the CDR3 is TGTGCCAGCACCGAGGGACAGGCGGGATCTGGCTACACCTTC.

V is TRBV14 and J is TRBJ1-1, with D unresolved. CDR3 length equals 13 residues. V was pared by 2 bases and J by 0 bases, with 4 bases between. Looked up from germline, CDR1 is SGHDN and CDR2 is FVKESK. This CDR3 reads CASSQLMNTEAFF. The CDR3 DNA reads TGTGCCAGCAGCCAACTTATGAACACTGAAGCTTTCTTT.

This clone has only one observation. V and J are TRBV28 and TRBJ2-3; TRBD1 aligns across 7 bases. From germline, CDR1 is MDHEN and CDR2 SYDVKM. The length of the CDR3 is 12 residues. V trimming: 4 bases; J trimming: 8 bases; junction bases outside the gene matches: 3. CDR3 sequence reads: CASSSYRGTQYF. The CDR3 bases are TGTGCCAGCAGTTCTTACAGGGGTACGCAGTATTTT.

V usage is TRBV7-2 and J usage is TRBJ2-2; 9 bases match TRBD2. There are 15 residues in the CDR3. From germline, CDR1 is SGHTA and CDR2 FQGNSA. V trimming: 2 bases; J trimming: 6 bases; junction bases outside the gene matches: 4. In DNA, the CDR3 is TGTGCCAGCAGCTTACGGCGGGAGGGTTCCGGGGAGCTGTTTTTT. Encoded protein: CASSLRREGSGELFF.

The V gene is TRBV6-5, the J gene TRBJ1-6; D remains ambiguous. This CDR3 region has 10 residues. CDR1 and CDR2 from the germline V gene are MNHEY and SVGAGI. Between the trimmed V and J ends, which lost 9 bases and 12 bases, there was a span of 9 bases. The CDR3 sequence is CARLVIPLHF. CDR3 bases: TGTGCCAGACTCGTAATACCCCTCCACTTT.

The CDR3 bases are TGTGCCAGCAGCGTAATGGACGGATACACAGATACGCAGTATTTT. Protein sequence: CASSVMDGYTDTQYF. This chain joins TRBV9 and TRBJ2-3; D not resolved. This CDR3 is 15 amino acids long. Germline V gene lookup returns CDR1 SGDLS and CDR2 YYNGEE. Trimming shortened V by 1 base and J by 2 bases, and 11 bases separated the two germline ends.